The 27 T cell receptor beta chains in this list originate from one sample, sequenced in a study of T cells in Graves' hyperthyroidism and ophthalmopathy (dated by TCRdb to between 2018 and 2021). To prepare the library, multiplex PCR was applied. The instrument given in TCRdb is Illumina HiSeq 2000. The TCR beta CDR3 regions were amplified from the RNA transcripts. The TCR CDR3 was subjected to a first round of RT-PCR using the HTBI primer set and the Qiagen OneStep RT-PCR kit. TCRdb reanalyzed the raw reads on its own, using fastp at Q25 for trimming and MiXCR for clone calling, and kept in-frame beta chains. CDR3 protein sequences are deduplicated, and each keeps its most common genes and DNA. In all, the sample holds 500,000 to 600,000 distinct CDR3 sequences, and around 46% of those were seen once. Around 7.7% of the sample rests with the top ten. The sequencing sample was made of peripheral blood or thyroid tissue (not recorded which). Receptor source: a woman in her late teens or twenties with Graves' hyperthyroidism.

This clonotype was detected only a few times. The chain carries TRBV27 and TRBJ2-7; D unclear. CDR1 is MNHEY, CDR2 SMNVEV, per germline (reference sequence). The CDR3 sequence is 14 residues long. The V end was cut by 6 bases, the J end by 5 bases, with 17 bases between. The CDR3: CASSPEVGSNEQYF. Written as DNA, the CDR3 is TGTGCCAGCAGCCCTGAGGTGGGGTCGAACGAGCAGTACTTC.

This clonotype was recorded many times. The chain couples TRBV20-1 to TRBJ2-7, with D possibly matching TRBD1 (5 bases). There are 15 residues in the CDR3. Trimming removed 4 bases at V and 1 base at J, with 17 bases between. CDR1 and CDR2 from the germline V gene are DFQATT and SNEGSKA (reference sequence). The CDR3 loop reads CSAIKSGHLSYEQYF. CDR3 sequence (DNA): TGCAGTGCTATCAAATCCGGACACTTATCCTACGAGCAGTACTTC.

The V call is TRBV20-1, the J call TRBJ2-1, with a tentative D call TRBD2 (6 bases). Between the trimmed V and J ends, which lost 1 base and 7 bases, there was a span of 17 bases. CDR1 DFQATT and CDR2 SNEGSKA come from the germline V gene (reference sequence). The CDR3 contains 15 residues. The CDR3 sequence is CSARGREPSWNEQFF. The CDR3, as DNA: TGCAGTGCTAGAGGTCGGGAGCCGTCTTGGAATGAGCAGTTCTTC.

To note about this clonotype: A much larger clonotype is one base distant, so this may be a read error. The rearrangement links TRBV10-3 to TRBJ2-7; D remains unclear. The V end was cut by 3 bases, the J end by 7 bases, with 16 bases between. Germline V lookup: CDR1 ENHRY, CDR2 SYGVKD. The CDR3 is 14 amino acids. The CDR3 DNA reads as TGTGCCATCAGTGAAGGAGCAGCCTACAATGAGCAGTACTTC. Translated: CAISEGAAYNEQYF.

For this clonotype: Possible read error: a much larger clone is one base away. This chain uses TRBV12-3 or TRBV12-4 with TRBJ1-1, with TRBD1 as a possible D gene (5 bases). The length of the CDR3 is 13 residues. CDR3 residues: CGAGGGVATEAFF. The DNA for the CDR3 is TGTGGAGCGGGCGGGGGGGTGGCCACTGAAGCTTTCTTT.

In its sample, this clonotype was seen many times. CDR3 protein: CASSYAGWHQPQHF. The CDR3 DNA reads as TGTGCCAGCAGTTACGCAGGGTGGCATCAGCCCCAGCATTTT. The chain carries TRBV6-5 and TRBJ1-5; D perhaps matches TRBD1 (5 bases). CDR3 size: 14 residues. CDR1 MNHEY and CDR2 SVGAGI come from the germline V gene. V was clipped by 2 bases and J by 5 bases, with 10 bases between them.

The chain carries TRBV5-1 and TRBJ2-7; 11 bases are a match to TRBD1. The CDR3 sequence is 14 residues long. With 4 bases clipped from V and 5 bases from J, the junction kept 5 bases outside the gene matches. Looked up from germline, CDR1 is SGHRS and CDR2 is YFSETQ. The CDR3 DNA follows: TGCGCCAGCAGCGCCGGGACAGGGGGACACGAGCAGTACTTC. It translates to CASSAGTGGHEQYF.

The J gene is TRBJ2-5, the V gene TRBV7-9; maybe TRBD2 (7 bases). V was pared by 4 bases and J by 2 bases, with 20 bases between. The CDR3 has 17 residues. Germline V gives CDR1 SEHNR, CDR2 FQNEAQ (reference sequence). The CDR3 is CASSSSVPGGIQETQYF. The CDR3 DNA is TGTGCCAGCAGCTCCAGCGTGCCGGGGGGCATACAAGAGACCCAGTACTTC.

This clonotype has only a few counts. CDR3 loop: CASSPLAGGRHEQYF. CDR3 coding DNA: TGTGCCAGCTCACCACTAGCGGGAGGGCGACACGAGCAGTACTTC. The chain couples TRBV18 to TRBJ2-7; 11 nucleotides agree with TRBD2. Germline lookup yields CDR1 KGHSH and CDR2 LQKENI. Trimming at V came to 1 base and at J to 5 bases, leaving 4 bases not matched to a gene. The CDR3 sequence is 15 residues long.

The chain couples TRBV6-1 to TRBJ2-3, with D perhaps matching TRBD1 (5 bases). The V gene's germline CDR1 is MNHNS and CDR2 SASEGT. V was trimmed by 1 base and J by 0 bases, leaving 8 bases between them. This CDR3 comprises 15 residues. For the CDR3, the DNA is TGTGCCAGCAGTGAAGTTGCAGGGAGCACAGATACGCAGTATTTT. Residues: CASSEVAGSTDTQYF.

This clonotype was recorded at least ten times. This chain connects TRBV5-6 to TRBJ1-5; D unresolved. Trimming cost V 0 bases and J 8 bases, with 6 bases left between them. CDR1 and CDR2 (germline): SGHDT, YYEEEE. CDR3 size: 12 residues. Here the CDR3 DNA reads TGTGCCAGCAGCTTGGGATTGGAGCCCCAGCATTTT. This codes for CASSLGLEPQHF.

The chain joins TRBV7-9 to TRBJ2-2; D unclear. Trimming took 5 bases from V and 7 from J, leaving 17 bases between them. Germline values: CDR1 SEHNR, CDR2 FQNEAQ (reference sequence). This CDR3 spans 15 amino acids. The CDR3 DNA reads as TGTGCCAGCAGCCACATCCCGGGTATAATCGGGGAGCTGTTTTTT. It specifies CASSHIPGIIGELFF.

The gene calls are TRBV5-1 and TRBJ1-4, with D possibly matching TRBD1 (5 bases). There are 17 residues in the CDR3. The V gene lost 4 bases and the J gene lost 4 bases, with 20 bases spanning the gap. From germline, CDR1 is SGHRS and CDR2 YFSETQ. The CDR3 coding sequence is TGCGCCAGCAGCCCGGACTTCTTGGGGGATAATAATGAAAAACTGTTTTTT. Translating it yields CASSPDFLGDNNEKLFF. The full variable domain, completed using reference TRBV5-1 and TRBJ1-4, is KAGVTQTPRYLIKTRGQQVTLSCSPISGHRSVSWYQQTPGQGLQFLFEYFSETQRNKGNFPGRFSGRQFSNSRSEMNVSTLELGDSALYLCASSPDFLGDNNEKLFFGSGTQLSVL.

This rearrangement joins TRBV12-3 or TRBV12-4 to TRBJ2-3, with 7 bases that match TRBD2. The CDR3 extends over 15 amino acids. V lost 8 bases to trimming and J lost 6 bases; unmatched junction nucleotides: 14. In DNA form, the CDR3 reads TGTGCCAGCTCCCCTCTGAGCGGGATAGTTGATACGCAGTATTTT. It translates to CASSPLSGIVDTQYF.

This clonotype is a singleton in its sample. V is TRBV5-6 and J is TRBJ2-7; 8 positions match TRBD2. The J call is uncertain, as TRBJ2-1 better fits the DNA end. The CDR3 runs to 16 residues. Germline V lookup: CDR1 SGHDT, CDR2 YYEEEE. This CDR3 is CASSSYLGLENNEQFF. The CDR3 nucleotides are TGTGCCAGCAGCTCTTACTTGGGACTAGAAAACAATGAGCAGTTCTTC.

The rearrangement uses TRBV11-2 and TRBJ2-2, with a tentative D call TRBD1 (5 bases). Trimming left V 5 bases short and J 1 base short, with 11 bases between. Germline values: CDR1 SGHAT, CDR2 FQNNGV. CDR3 length equals 15 residues. CDR3 region: CASSPQGLNTGELFF. In DNA, the CDR3 is TGTGCCAGCAGCCCCCAGGGTTTGAACACCGGGGAGCTGTTTTTT.

This clonotype came up a few times. The J gene is TRBJ1-5, the V gene TRBV27; 7 positions agree with TRBD1. There are 15 residues in the CDR3. Germline lookup yields CDR1 MNHEY and CDR2 SMNVEV (reference sequence). Germline trimming cut 5 bases from V and 4 bases from J; bases unmatched to any gene: 8. The CDR3 region is CASSPGQPWNQPQHF. CDR3 nucleotides: TGTGCCAGCAGTCCGGGACAGCCCTGGAATCAGCCCCAGCATTTT.

The chain carries TRBV15 and TRBJ2-1; D possibly corresponds to TRBD1 (6 bases). The CDR3 sequence is 16 residues long. V lost 1 base, J lost 5 bases, and 15 bases lay in between. CDR1 is LNHNV, CDR2 YYDKDF, per germline (reference sequence). The CDR3 DNA reads as TGTGCCACCAGCAGAGGTATAACAGGGTGGGACAATGAGCAGTTCTTC. Translation: CATSRGITGWDNEQFF.

A remark on this clonotype: This clone may be a read error of a much larger clone one base away. V usage is TRBV4-2 and J usage is TRBJ2-6; TRBD2 matches 12 bases. Germline V lookup: CDR1 LGHNA, CDR2 YNFKEQ. CDR3 size: 17 residues. CDR3 nucleotides: TGTGCCAGCAGCCAGAGACTAGCGGGAGCTGGGGCCGACGTCCTGACTTTC. Its protein product is CASSQRLAGAGADVLTF.

This clonotype was counted many times. The J gene is TRBJ2-5, the V gene TRBV4-1; 8 nucleotides agree with TRBD2. CDR3 length: 14 amino acids. Germline trimming cut 2 bases from V and 5 bases from J; bases unmatched to any gene: 4. CDR1 is MGHRA and CDR2 is YSYEKL in the germline V gene. CDR3 coding DNA: TGCGCCAGCAGCCAAAGCGGGAGTGGTGAGACCCAGTACTTC. This sequence encodes CASSQSGSGETQYF.

This clonotype was found many times. The chain recombines TRBV30 with TRBJ1-1; TRBD1 matches at 7 bases. The CDR3 loop spans 13 amino acids. CDR1 GTSNPN and CDR2 SVGIG come from the germline V gene (reference sequence). V shed 4 bases and J 4 bases; nucleotides not matched to a gene: 6. This CDR3 reads CAWNRDSGTEAFF. The DNA of the CDR3 is TGTGCCTGGAATCGGGACAGCGGCACTGAAGCTTTCTTT.

This clonotype showed up many times. The chain is built from TRBV12-3 or TRBV12-4 and TRBJ1-2; D gene uncertain. The CDR3 spans 13 residues. Trimming took off 9 bases at V and 1 base at J, with 12 bases between the two ends. The CDR3 bases are TGTGCCAGTACCCATGGGTTTAACTATGGCTACACCTTC. Translated, it gives CASTHGFNYGYTF.

This clonotype was counted between two and nine times. The chain employs TRBV19 and TRBJ2-2; tentatively, D is TRBD1 or TRBD2 (5 bases each). The germline CDR1 and CDR2 sequences are LNHDA and SQIVND (reference sequence). Deletions cut 3 bases from V and 2 bases from J, with 16 bases between. This CDR3 region has 17 residues. The CDR3 loop reads CASSIGTWEVNTGELFF. CDR3 nucleotides: TGTGCCAGTAGTATCGGGACGTGGGAAGTAAACACCGGGGAGCTGTTTTTT. The variable domain in full, completed from reference TRBV19 and TRBJ2-2, reads DGGITQSPKYLFRKEGQNVTLSCEQNLNHDAMYWYRQDPGQGLRLIYYSQIVNDFQKGDIAEGYSVSREKKESFPLTVTSAQKNPTAFYLCASSIGTWEVNTGELFFGEGSRLTVL.

V gene TRBV29-1 combines with J gene TRBJ2-5; D remains unclear. V lost 3 bases and J 4 bases, leaving 15 bases between the germline ends. CDR1 and CDR2 (germline): SQVTM, ANQGSEA. The CDR3 has 14 amino acids. The DNA for the CDR3 is TGCAGCGTTGAGTTGGCCCTGATAATAGAGACCCAGTACTTC. Amino acid sequence: CSVELALIIETQYF.

The chain recombines TRBV5-1 with TRBJ2-3; 8 bases match TRBD2. This CDR3 is 17 amino acids long. Looked up from germline, CDR1 is SGHRS and CDR2 is YFSETQ. The V gene end was trimmed by 0 bases and the J gene end by 2 bases; junction bases not matched to a gene: 8. CDR3 DNA: TGCGCCAGCAGCTTGGTTCCCAGCGGGGGCTTCACAGATACGCAGTATTTT. Translating it yields CASSLVPSGGFTDTQYF. The entire variable domain, with the rest obtained from reference TRBV5-1 and TRBJ2-3, is as follows: KAGVTQTPRYLIKTRGQQVTLSCSPISGHRSVSWYQQTPGQGLQFLFEYFSETQRNKGNFPGRFSGRQFSNSRSEMNVSTLELGDSALYLCASSLVPSGGFTDTQYFGPGTRLTVL.

This chain joins TRBV9 and TRBJ2-3; unclear D gene. The V gene lost 3 bases and the J gene lost 4 bases, with 6 bases spanning the gap. In germline, CDR1 is SGDLS, CDR2 YYNGEE. CDR3 length equals 12 residues. The CDR3 coding sequence is TGTGCCAGCAGCGGGGCCTCAGATACGCAGTATTTT. As protein: CASSGASDTQYF.

Only a few counts were recorded for this clonotype. A much larger clone lies one base from this, so it may be a read error. The chain carries TRBV7-6 and TRBJ2-2; the match to TRBD1 covers 7 bases. V lost 1 base, J lost 7 bases, and 3 bases stayed unmatched. This CDR3 has 14 amino acids. From germline, CDR1 is SGHVS and CDR2 FNYEAQ. CDR3 coding DNA: TGTGCCAGCAGCTTAGAACAGGGGAGCGGGGAGCTGTTTTTT. Protein product: CASSLEQGSGELFF.